This T cell receptor (beta chain) was obtained from a study of T cell changes during pregnancy in multiple sclerosis. Produced via immunoSEQ multiplex PCR; TCRdb's table is partial and in-frame only. The sample records under 45,000 clones, roughly 90% being singletons. The germline V gene has CDR1 SGHDT and CDR2 YYEEEE. The trim removed 4 bases at V and 1 base at J, leaving 11 bases unmatched. This CDR3 region has 17 residues. The material sequenced was CD4+ T cells from peripheral blood mononuclear cells, taken in the first trimester of pregnancy. This TCR was recovered from a female donor with multiple sclerosis, enrolled in a pregnancy study. V is TRBV5-6 and J is TRBJ2-7, with 10 positions matching TRBD1. For the CDR3, the DNA is TGTGCCAGCAGCCCTCGGGACAGGGGAGGGTGGTCCTACGAGCAGTACTTC. Its protein is CASSPRDRGGWSYEQYF.